A single sample is the source of the 22 T cell receptor beta chains below, sequenced in a study of beta chain features in type 1 diabetes. The authors reverse transcribed all of the isolated RNA, so sequencing captured expressed TCRB transcripts. Sequencing was performed with immunoSEQ multiplex PCR; in TCRdb, only in-frame clones are kept and a portion is missing. The repertoire holds about 410,000 clones, with around 13% as singletons. The material sequenced was naive CD4+ T cells from blood. The receptors were sampled from a young man in good health.

The V call is TRBV7-2, the J call TRBJ2-5; D gene unclear. CDR1 and CDR2 (germline): SGHTA, FQGNSA. V lost 0 bases and J lost 4, with 6 bases in between. The length of the CDR3 is 13 residues. The CDR3 DNA reads as TGTGCCAGCAGCTTAGCCCAAATAGAGACCCAGTACTTC. Amino acids: CASSLAQIETQYF.

There are a few counts of this clone. The chain combines TRBV27 with TRBJ1-1, with D hard to call. V gave up 5 bases and J gave up 4 bases, with 8 bases separating them. Germline V gene sequence: CDR1 MNHEY, CDR2 SMNVEV (reference sequence). This CDR3 is 12 amino acids long. This CDR3 reads CASSTGRTEAFF. For the CDR3, the DNA is TGTGCCAGCAGTACCGGACGCACTGAAGCTTTCTTT.

CDR3 sequence (DNA): TGTGCCAGCAGCTTAGAGGTGGCAGGGCGGGCTGAAAAACTGTTTTTT. This gives the protein CASSLEVAGRAEKLFF. The chain joins TRBV7-9 to TRBJ1-4; TRBD1 might be the D (5 bases). The CDR3 has 16 amino acids. The germline CDR1 and CDR2 sequences are SEHNR and FQNEAQ (reference sequence). V was cut by 1 base and J by 7 bases, with 16 bases left in between. The complete variable domain, with remaining parts taken from reference TRBV7-9 and TRBJ1-4, reads DTGVSQNPRHKITKRGQNVTFRCDPISEHNRLYWYRQTLGQGPEFLTYFQNEAQLEKSRLLSDRFSAERPKGSFSTLEIQRTEQGDSAMYLCASSLEVAGRAEKLFFGSGTQLSVL.

On this clone itself: This sample also contains other DNA sequences that code for the same CDR3. The chain combines TRBV7-9 with TRBJ2-5; 8 positions match TRBD2. CDR1 is SEHNR and CDR2 is FQNEAQ in the germline V gene (reference sequence). J lost 5 bases, V lost 1 base, and 6 bases had no gene match. The CDR3 runs 15 residues. Here the CDR3 reads CASSLGLAGVETQYF. DNA of the CDR3: TGTGCCAGCAGCTTAGGTCTAGCGGGTGTGGAGACCCAGTACTTC.

This chain joins TRBV25-1 and TRBJ2-6, with TRBD2 matching 9 bases. CDR1 is MGHDK, CDR2 SYGVNS, per germline. CDR3 length: 15 residues. With V trimmed by 11 bases and J by 2 bases, 7 bases remained unmatched. The CDR3: CAGLAGPTGANVLTF. CDR3 in DNA: TGTGCCGGGCTAGCGGGGCCCACTGGGGCCAACGTCCTGACTTTC.

The chain joins TRBV9 to TRBJ2-2; D uncertain. Germline V gene data show CDR1 as SGDLS and CDR2 as YYNGEE. This CDR3 has 13 residues. Deletions cut 3 bases from V and 0 bases from J, with 3 bases between. The CDR3 is CASSGTNTGELFF. CDR3 DNA: TGTGCCAGCAGCGGAACGAACACCGGGGAGCTGTTTTTT.

A few counts support this clone. The rearrangement joins TRBV18 to TRBJ1-2, with TRBD1 identical over 11 bases. The CDR3 is 17 amino acids. From germline, CDR1 is KGHSH and CDR2 LQKENI. Trimming at V came to 3 bases and at J to 1 base, leaving 7 bases not matched to a gene. CDR3 sequence reads: CASSPPVGTGGNYGYTF. The CDR3 DNA reads TGTGCCAGCTCACCTCCTGTCGGGACAGGGGGTAACTATGGCTACACCTTC.

The V gene is TRBV7-9, the J gene TRBJ1-2; unclear D gene. The V and J ends lost 4 bases and 4 bases respectively, with 7 bases between them. The length of the CDR3 is 12 residues. In germline, CDR1 is SEHNR, CDR2 FQNEAQ (reference sequence). The DNA for the CDR3 is TGTGCCAGCAGCTCTCAAGGCTATGGCTACACCTTC. Its translation: CASSSQGYGYTF.

The chain recombines TRBV6-5 with TRBJ1-3; D is undetermined. Trimming removed 4 bases at V and 0 bases at J, with 13 bases between. Per the germline V gene, CDR1 is MNHEY and CDR2 is SVGAGI. The CDR3 totals 16 residues. CDR3 nucleotides: TGTGCCAGCAGTTTTGTGTTTCCTTCCTCTGGAAACACCATATATTTT. This gives the protein CASSFVFPSSGNTIYF.

This clone occurred a few times. The genes are TRBV30 and TRBJ1-1; D not certain. Germline CDR1 reads GTSNPN; CDR2 reads SVGIG (reference sequence). The CDR3 has 13 residues. Trimming shortened V by 0 bases and J by 2 bases, and 7 bases separated the two germline ends. CDR3 region: CAWSVEGNTEAFF. Here the CDR3 DNA reads TGTGCCTGGAGTGTGGAGGGTAACACTGAAGCTTTCTTT. The variable domain in full, completed from reference TRBV30 and TRBJ1-1, reads SQTIHQWPATLVQPVGSPLSLECTVEGTSNPNLYWYRQAAGRGLQLLFYSVGIGQISSEVPQNLSASRPQDRQFILSSKKLLLSDSGFYLCAWSVEGNTEAFFGQGTRLTVV.

The gene calls are TRBV5-1 and TRBJ2-5; a weak D match, TRBD1 (6 bases). The CDR3 sequence is 13 residues long. V was clipped by 4 bases and J by 9 bases, with 16 bases between them. Germline assignment: CDR1 SGHRS and CDR2 YFSETQ. CDR3 coding DNA: TGCGCCAGCAGCGCTCCGGGACACAGCGCCCAGTACTTC. It codes for CASSAPGHSAQYF. Full variable domain (remainder filled in from reference TRBV5-1 and TRBJ2-5): KAGVTQTPRYLIKTRGQQVTLSCSPISGHRSVSWYQQTPGQGLQFLFEYFSETQRNKGNFPGRFSGRQFSNSRSEMNVSTLELGDSALYLCASSAPGHSAQYFGPGTRLLVL.

A few counts support this clone. The chain carries TRBV9 and TRBJ2-3; 8 bases match TRBD2. The germline gives CDR1 SGDLS, CDR2 YYNGEE. The V and J ends lost 0 bases and 4 bases, in that order; junction bases with no gene match: 7. The length of the CDR3 is 16 residues. The CDR3 region is CASSVELREGPDTQYF. In nucleotides, the CDR3 is TGTGCCAGCAGCGTAGAGTTACGGGAGGGTCCAGATACGCAGTATTTT.

This chain joins TRBV30 and TRBJ1-3; D is uncertain. Germline values: CDR1 GTSNPN, CDR2 SVGIG (reference sequence). Trimming took off 4 bases at V and 0 bases at J, with 7 bases between the two ends. The CDR3 loop spans 13 amino acids. The CDR3 loop is CAWTYSSGNTIYF. Written as DNA, the CDR3 is TGTGCCTGGACATACAGCTCTGGAAACACCATATATTTT.

This clone was counted a few times. The chain joins TRBV5-1 to TRBJ2-1; 8 nucleotides align to TRBD1. Unmatched junction bases numbered 5, after V lost 4 bases and J lost 2 bases. The germline CDR1 and CDR2 sequences are SGHRS and YFSETQ. The CDR3 sequence is 15 residues long. CDR3 region: CASSTTGEAYNEQFF. Here the CDR3 DNA reads TGCGCCAGCAGCACGACAGGGGAAGCCTACAATGAGCAGTTCTTC.

This clone has more than one count but fewer than ten. The chain employs TRBV19 and TRBJ1-1; D is unclear. V lost 7 bases to trimming and J lost 8 bases, with 14 bases between them. The CDR3 contains 12 residues. Germline CDR1 LNHDA, CDR2 SQIVND (reference sequence). For the CDR3, the DNA is TGTGCCAGTACCCCATCTGTAGGGGAAGCTTTCTTT. Residues: CASTPSVGEAFF.

This clone was observed a handful of times. This sample also contains other DNA sequences that code for the same CDR3. The genes are TRBV30 and TRBJ2-5; D is unresolved. V lost 2 bases to trimming and J lost 0 bases, with 7 bases between them. This CDR3 is 13 amino acids long. Germline-derived CDR1 and CDR2 are GTSNPN and SVGIG (reference sequence). The CDR3 nucleotides read TGTGCCTGGAGTAACGGTTACCAAGAGACCCAGTACTTC. It codes for CAWSNGYQETQYF.

This clone showed up just a few times. V and J are TRBV28 and TRBJ2-5, with 9 bases lining up with TRBD1. CDR1 is MDHEN and CDR2 is SYDVKM in the germline V gene. V trimming: 3 bases; J trimming: 8 bases; junction bases outside the gene matches: 13. The length of the CDR3 is 16 residues. CDR3 sequence: CASSFHTGGAGFTQYF. The CDR3 DNA is TGTGCCAGCAGTTTCCACACAGGGGGCGCGGGTTTCACCCAGTACTTC.

The chain links TRBV30 to TRBJ2-7; tentative D call: TRBD1 (6 bases). The CDR3 consists of 14 residues. Germline CDR1 reads GTSNPN; CDR2 reads SVGIG (reference sequence). V gave up 5 bases and J gave up 3 bases, with 17 bases separating them. In DNA form, the CDR3 reads TGTGCCTGGTCCCAGGGGTATGGCGGCTACGAGCAGTACGTC. Its protein is CAWSQGYGGYEQYV.

The rearrangement uses TRBV7-2 and TRBJ2-5; a weak D match, TRBD2 (6 bases). This CDR3 region has 15 residues. Trimming shortened V by 5 bases and J by 5 bases, and 18 bases separated the two germline ends. Germline V gene data show CDR1 as SGHTA and CDR2 as FQGNSA. The CDR3 spells CASSLPGARMETQYF. In DNA, the CDR3 is TGTGCCAGCAGCCTACCGGGAGCTAGGATGGAGACCCAGTACTTC.

In its sample, this clone was seen a few times. The chain couples TRBV7-2 to TRBJ2-1; maybe TRBD2 (5 bases). The V and J ends lost 5 bases and 0 bases respectively, with 17 bases between them. The germline CDR1 and CDR2 sequences are SGHTA and FQGNSA. The CDR3 has 17 residues. The CDR3 sequence: CASSPRSRASSYNEQFF. The CDR3 nucleotides read TGTGCCAGCAGCCCCCGGTCGCGGGCAAGCTCCTACAATGAGCAGTTCTTC.

Ten or more counts support this clone. The V call is TRBV14, the J call TRBJ2-3; no definite D call. CDR3 size: 12 residues. Trimming cost V 0 bases and J 8 bases, with 6 bases left between them. Germline V gene data show CDR1 as SGHDN and CDR2 as FVKESK. CDR3 amino acids: CASSQDVGTQYF. CDR3 sequence (DNA): TGTGCCAGCAGCCAAGATGTGGGTACGCAGTATTTT.

This clone was observed a handful of times. This same CDR3 is encoded by further DNA sequences in the sample. This chain links TRBV7-9 with TRBJ1-4; D might be TRBD1 (5 bases). The CDR3 loop spans 14 amino acids. Germline loops: CDR1 SEHNR, CDR2 FQNEAQ (reference sequence). V lost 3 bases to trimming and J lost 5 bases, with 10 bases between them. The CDR3 DNA reads as TGTGCCAGCAGCTTGGGACGGACAAATGAAAAACTGTTTTTT. Translation gives CASSLGRTNEKLFF.